One and the same sample provided the 17 T cell receptor beta chains below, sequenced in a study of graft-versus-host responses after intestinal transplantation. There were 200,000 CFSE-labeled responder cells plated together with 200,000 irradiated, violet-dye-labeled stimulator cells. Generated by immunoSEQ multiplex PCR, the TCRdb table keeps only in-frame clones and is missing some. Seen here are about 23,000 clones, around 43% observed once, and the top ten hold approximately 1.4%. This specimen was alloreactive CD8+ T cells from a mixed lymphocyte reaction culture, taken before transplantation. Subset in this sample: CFSE-low proliferating T cells sorted from approximately 6-day pre-transplant mixed lymphocyte reaction (GvH or HvG direction). The receptors stem from a human patient who was an organ donor for intestinal transplantation.

This clone was counted only a few times. The chain recombines TRBV7-9 with TRBJ2-7; maybe TRBD2 (6 bases). With 5 bases removed from V and 3 bases from J, the gap between germline ends came to 17 bases. Germline CDR1 reads SEHNR; CDR2 reads FQNEAQ (reference sequence). This CDR3 comprises 15 residues. CDR3 coding DNA: TGTGCCAGCAGCCTCTCATCCGGGACTTACTACGAGCAGTACTTC. It translates to CASSLSSGTYYEQYF.

The V and J genes are TRBV6-1 and TRBJ2-1, with D possibly being TRBD2 (6 bases). From germline, CDR1 is MNHNS and CDR2 SASEGT. V shed 3 bases and J shed 4 bases, with 7 bases lying between them. This CDR3 is built from 13 residues. This CDR3 reads CASSEEGYNEQFF. As DNA, the CDR3 is TGTGCCAGCAGTGAGGAGGGGTACAATGAGCAGTTCTTC.

The genes are TRBV19 and TRBJ2-3; tentative D call: TRBD2 (5 bases). The germline CDR1 and CDR2 sequences are LNHDA and SQIVND (reference sequence). The length of the CDR3 is 16 residues. Trimming took 3 bases from V and 1 from J, leaving 14 bases between them. CDR3 loop: CASSIWVGEGTDTQYF. The CDR3 nucleotides read TGTGCCAGTAGTATTTGGGTGGGAGAGGGCACAGATACGCAGTATTTT.

The chain links TRBV13 to TRBJ2-5; D possibly corresponds to TRBD2 (5 bases). CDR1 and CDR2 (germline): PRHDT, FYEKMQ (reference sequence). The CDR3 consists of 15 residues. V was trimmed by 0 bases and J by 2 bases, leaving 10 bases between them. Here the CDR3 reads CASSLGGSGQETQYF. CDR3 coding DNA: TGTGCCAGCAGCTTAGGTGGGAGTGGGCAAGAGACCCAGTACTTC.

This chain joins TRBV29-1 and TRBJ2-7; TRBD2 agrees at 7 bases. The CDR3 spans 12 residues. V lost 4 bases and J lost 2; bases outside the gene matches: 2. CDR1 and CDR2 from the germline V gene are SQVTM and ANQGSEA. The CDR3 protein is CSVALAAYEQYF. The CDR3 nucleotides read TGCAGCGTTGCTCTAGCGGCCTACGAGCAGTACTTC.

The V call is TRBV7-9, the J call TRBJ2-7; D perhaps matches TRBD1 (5 bases). Germline V gene data show CDR1 as SEHNR and CDR2 as FQNEAQ (reference sequence). CDR3 length equals 11 residues. The germline V and J ends were trimmed by 11 bases and 6 bases, with 14 bases remaining between them. The CDR3 sequence: CAGQGLGEQYF. The CDR3, as DNA: TGTGCCGGGCAGGGTCTAGGCGAGCAGTACTTC. Full variable domain (rest looked up from reference TRBV7-9 and TRBJ2-7): DTGVSQNPRHKITKRGQNVTFRCDPISEHNRLYWYRQTLGQGPEFLTYFQNEAQLEKSRLLSDRFSAERPKGSFSTLEIQRTEQGDSAMYLCAGQGLGEQYFGPGTRLTVT.

This clone was seen a handful of times. The chain is built from TRBV7-9 and TRBJ2-1; D ambiguous. CDR3 size: 12 residues. Germline V gene lookup returns CDR1 SEHNR and CDR2 FQNEAQ (reference sequence). Trimming stripped 1 base from V and 7 bases from J, with 5 bases between. As DNA, the CDR3 is TGTGCCAGCAGCTTAGGGGTTAATGAGCAGTTCTTC. Its translation is CASSLGVNEQFF.

This clone was seen a few times. The chain recombines TRBV7-2 with TRBJ2-1, with 15 bases lining up with TRBD2. Germline V lookup: CDR1 SGHTA, CDR2 FQGNSA. The CDR3 runs 17 residues. Trimming at V came to 5 bases and at J to 6 bases, leaving 8 bases not matched to a gene. The CDR3 bases are TGTGCCAGCAGCCGAAGGACTAGCGGGAGGGTAGGCAATGAGCAGTTCTTC. Translating gives CASSRRTSGRVGNEQFF.

CDR3 residues: CASSQVLLPSGNTIYF. The CDR3 DNA follows: TGCGCCAGCAGCCAAGTCCTCCTACCCTCTGGAAACACCATATATTTT. This chain uses TRBV4-1 with TRBJ1-3; D ambiguous. The V gene's germline CDR1 is MGHRA and CDR2 YSYEKL. V lost 1 base, J lost 0 bases, and 10 bases lay in between. The CDR3 length is 16 residues.

The V and J genes are TRBV5-6 and TRBJ2-3; 8 bases are shared with TRBD2. CDR3 length: 16 residues. With V trimmed by 1 base and J by 7 bases, 11 bases remained unmatched. Germline CDR1 and CDR2: SGHDT and YYEEEE. The CDR3 sequence is CASSLCPERESYTQYF. CDR3 DNA: TGTGCCAGCAGCTTGTGTCCGGAGCGGGAGTCATATACGCAGTATTTT.

This clone was detected only once. The J gene is TRBJ2-3, the V gene TRBV18; D is unclear. CDR3 length: 11 amino acids. Between the trimmed V and J ends, which lost 5 bases and 2 bases, there was a span of 2 bases. CDR1 is KGHSH and CDR2 is LQKENI in the germline V gene. CDR3 nucleotide sequence: TGTGCCAGCTCAGCCACAGATACGCAGTATTTT. This sequence encodes CASSATDTQYF.

A word on this clone: One base away lies a much larger clone, so this may be a sequencing read error. V and J are TRBV5-1 and TRBJ2-7; either TRBD1 or TRBD2 may supply D (7 bases each). CDR1 is SGHRS and CDR2 is YFSETQ in the germline V gene. The CDR3 covers 14 residues. CDR3: CARRRGQGGSEQYF. The CDR3 region has the DNA TGCGCCCGCAGGCGGGGCCAGGGGGGGTCCGAGCAGTACTTC. Full variable domain (remainder filled in from reference TRBV5-1 and TRBJ2-7): KAGVTQTPRYLIKTRGQQVTLSCSPISGHRSVSWYQQTPGQGLQFLFEYFSETQRNKGNFPGRFSGRQFSNSRSEMNVSTLELGDSALYLCARRRGQGGSEQYFGPGTRLTVT.

CDR3 region: CASTLQGTRGYGYTF. CDR3 coding DNA: TGTGCCAGCACCTTACAGGGAACAAGGGGCTATGGCTACACCTTC. J is TRBJ1-2 and V is TRBV28, with D tentatively TRBD1 (6 bases). Germline values: CDR1 MDHEN, CDR2 SYDVKM. V lost 7 bases and J 4 bases, leaving 19 bases between the germline ends. The CDR3 runs to 15 residues.

In DNA form, the CDR3 reads TGCAGCGTTGTGTACACCAACAAAGAGACCCAGTACTTC. Protein sequence: CSVVYTNKETQYF. The chain links TRBV29-1 to TRBJ2-5; no firm D call. V was trimmed by 4 bases and J by 3 bases, leaving 12 bases between them. This CDR3 is 13 amino acids long. Germline V lookup: CDR1 SQVTM, CDR2 ANQGSEA.

The chain carries TRBV27 and TRBJ2-5; D not resolved. Trimming cost V 5 bases and J 0 bases, with 7 bases left between them. The germline V gene encodes CDR1 MNHEY and CDR2 SMNVEV (reference sequence). The CDR3 runs 13 residues. CDR3 sequence (DNA): TGTGCCAGCAGTGATCAGTACCAAGAGACCCAGTACTTC. Amino acids: CASSDQYQETQYF.

This chain links TRBV28 with TRBJ1-5; the match to TRBD1 covers 8 bases. V lost 6 bases to trimming and J lost 3 bases; unmatched junction nucleotides: 13. Germline CDR1 is MDHEN and CDR2 is SYDVKM. The CDR3 runs 17 residues. The CDR3: CASRSSGTGPFNQPQHF. As DNA, the CDR3 is TGTGCCAGCAGGTCATCTGGGACAGGCCCTTTCAATCAGCCCCAGCATTTT.

The rearrangement uses TRBV6-6 and TRBJ1-1, with D hard to call. Germline CDR1 is MNHNY and CDR2 is SVGAGI (reference sequence). Trimming cost V 0 bases and J 1 base, with 3 bases left between them. This CDR3 is built from 13 residues. CDR3 in amino acids: CASSYSTNTEAFF. The CDR3 DNA follows: TGTGCCAGCAGTTACTCGACGAACACTGAAGCTTTCTTT.